This T cell receptor beta chain stems from a study of blood T cell repertoires in COVID-19. Study context: Whether acute or convalescent, the COVID-19 samples came from the United States, Italy and Spain. PBMCs, B-cell-depleted T cells, or T cells were the source of the cDNA or gDNA that made up the material.

Trimming removed 2 bases at V and 3 bases at J, with 13 bases between. This CDR3 has 15 amino acids. Germline V gene sequence: CDR1 PRHDT, CDR2 FYEKMQ (reference sequence). Original data processing: Counts of nucleated cells, estimated from reference gene primer amplification, were obtained. The method was immunoSEQ multiplex PCR; TCRdb's version includes in-frame clones alone and lacks a portion of them. That table furnishes V, J and clone size, whereas the DNA furnished D and trimming. Of 49,000 or so clones in the sample, more than 75% were seen once. The sample was peripheral blood. This TCR came from a man aged 50 to 59 with active COVID-19. The rearrangement joins TRBV13 to TRBJ1-2; the D is unclear. The CDR3 coding sequence is TGTGCCAGCAGCTTAATGCGGTTATCCTACTATGGCTACACCTTC. It encodes CASSLMRLSYYGYTF.